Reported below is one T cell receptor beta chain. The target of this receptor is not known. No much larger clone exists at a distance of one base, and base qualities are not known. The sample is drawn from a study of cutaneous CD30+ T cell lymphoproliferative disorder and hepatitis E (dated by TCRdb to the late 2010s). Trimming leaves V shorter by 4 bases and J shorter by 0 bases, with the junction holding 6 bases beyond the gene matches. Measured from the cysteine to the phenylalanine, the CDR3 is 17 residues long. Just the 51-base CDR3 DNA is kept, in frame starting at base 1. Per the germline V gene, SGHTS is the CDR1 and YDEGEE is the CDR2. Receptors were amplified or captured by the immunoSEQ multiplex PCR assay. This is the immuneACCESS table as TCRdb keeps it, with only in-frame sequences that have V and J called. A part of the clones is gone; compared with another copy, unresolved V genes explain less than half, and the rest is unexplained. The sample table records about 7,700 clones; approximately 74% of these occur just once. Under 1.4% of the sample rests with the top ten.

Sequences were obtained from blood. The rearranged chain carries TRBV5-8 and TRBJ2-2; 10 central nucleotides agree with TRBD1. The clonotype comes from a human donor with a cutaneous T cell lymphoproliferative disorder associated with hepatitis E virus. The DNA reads TGTGCCAGCAGCCCACCGACAGGGGGCGCGAACACCGGGGAGCTGTTTTTT. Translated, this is CASSPPTGGANTGELFF.